A selection of T cell receptor beta chains follows, all from one sample in a study of shared clonotypes between healthy human individuals. Clones were sequenced by immunoSEQ multiplex PCR, and TCRdb holds only the in-frame ones, with some missing. Seen here are about 2.2 million clones, 80% to 95% observed once, and the top ten hold about 1.7%. The sample comprised naive CD8+ T cells from PBMCs. These receptors all stem from a man aged 18 to 29 in good health. Some clones in this sample may be carry-over from other donors' samples. The CDR3 runs from the conserved cysteine through the conserved F or W. Fields, in order: J gene, V gene, clone size, D gene, CDR3 protein, CDR3 DNA. A D gene is named only where the DNA matches it firmly. Expanded clones get a size class; other rows say once, few or many, or leave the size out.

>TRBJ1-2|TRBV5-1|-|-
CASSPTGGGNYGYTF
TGCGCCAGCAGCCCGACGGGGGGCGGGAACTATGGCTACACCTTC
>TRBJ2-5|TRBV6-1|-|-
CASSDGGRQETQYF
TGTGCCAGCAGTGACGGGGGTAGACAAGAGACCCAGTACTTC
>TRBJ1-1|TRBV27|-|-
CASSLGGANTEAFF
TGTGCCAGCAGTTTGGGAGGGGCGAACACTGAAGCTTTCTTT
>TRBJ2-1|TRBV11-2|-|TRBD2
CASNWGGNEQFF
TGTGCCAGCAACTGGGGGGGGAATGAGCAGTTCTTC
>TRBJ2-1|TRBV7-9|-|TRBD2
CASSLTGRGDNEQFF
TGTGCCAGCAGCTTAACCGGCCGGGGGGACAATGAGCAGTTCTTC
>TRBJ2-5|TRBV28|-|-
CASSFSGNQETQYF
TGTGCCAGCAGTTTTTCCGGGAACCAAGAGACCCAGTACTTC
>TRBJ2-4|TRBV11-2|-|-
CASRSDIQYF
TGTGCCAGCAGATCTGACATTCAGTACTTC
>TRBJ2-7|TRBV2|-|-
CASSEGEQYF
TGTGCCAGCAGCGAAGGGGAGCAGTACTTC
>TRBJ2-3|TRBV7-3|-|-
CASSLRADTQYF
TGTGCCAGCAGCTTAAGAGCAGATACGCAGTATTTT
>TRBJ2-1|TRBV7-2|-|-
CASSLVTTGEQFF
TGTGCCAGCAGCTTAGTGACGACAGGAGAGCAGTTCTTC
>TRBJ2-7|TRBV4-3|once|-
CASSPGFNSEQCF
TGCGCCAGCAGTCCTGGTTTCAATAGCGAGCAGTGCTTC
>TRBJ2-5|TRBV27|-|TRBD1
CASSLVGGDETQYF
TGTGCCAGCAGTTTGGTAGGGGGCGATGAGACCCAGTACTTC
>TRBJ1-2|TRBV30|once|-
CASRWQNGYTF
TGTGCGTCCAGATGGCAGAATGGCTACACCTTC
>TRBJ2-7|TRBV4-2|-|-
CASSQVARVVSVREQYF
TGTGCCAGCAGCCAAGTAGCCAGGGTGGTAAGCGTTCGTGAGCAGTACTTC
>TRBJ2-7|TRBV2|-|-
CASAAVVSLYEQYF
TGTGCCAGCGCGGCAGTAGTTTCCCTCTACGAGCAGTACTTC
>TRBJ1-1|TRBV7-3|-|TRBD1
CASSPYRLDRVNTEAFF
TGTGCCAGCAGCCCCTATAGGTTGGACAGGGTGAACACTGAAGCTTTCTTT
>TRBJ2-7|TRBV5-3|-|-
CARRHTPGAKVEQYF
TGTGCCAGAAGACATACTCCGGGAGCCAAGGTCGAGCAGTACTTC
>TRBJ2-2|TRBV11-1|-|TRBD2
CASSLAWREAGELFF
TGTGCCAGCAGCTTAGCGTGGCGGGAGGCCGGGGAGCTGTTTTTT
>TRBJ1-2|TRBV27|-|-
CASSLFGGSGYTF
TGTGCCAGCAGTTTATTTGGGGGTAGTGGCTACACCTTC
>TRBJ1-5|TRBV6-1|-|TRBD1
CASRDRGQNQPQHF
TGTGCCAGCAGGGACAGGGGCCAAAATCAGCCCCAGCATTTT
>TRBJ2-1|TRBV5-5|-|TRBD2
CASSLDRAGVFNEQFF
TGTGCCAGCAGCTTGGATAGAGCGGGAGTGTTCAATGAGCAGTTCTTC
>TRBJ2-5|TRBV11-2|-|-
CASSPVGGREETQYF
TGTGCCAGCAGCCCAGTGGGGGGCCGGGAGGAGACCCAGTACTTC
>TRBJ2-3|TRBV9|-|TRBD1
CASSVVGQVTDTQYF
TGTGCCAGCAGCGTAGTGGGACAGGTCACAGATACGCAGTATTTT
>TRBJ2-1|TRBV7-3|-|-
CASSLEWGSDNEQFF
TGTGCCAGCAGCTTGGAGTGGGGTTCGGACAATGAGCAGTTCTTC
>TRBJ1-1|TRBV28|-|TRBD1
CASSFGPWQGAMNTEAFF
TGTGCCAGCAGTTTTGGCCCTTGGCAGGGGGCCATGAACACTGAAGCTTTCTTT
>TRBJ2-2|TRBV27|-|TRBD1
CASSNRQGAFGELFF
TGTGCCAGCAGTAATAGACAGGGGGCATTCGGGGAGCTGTTTTTT
>TRBJ1-2|TRBV7-6|-|-
CASSPDRSYGYTF
TGTGCCAGCAGCCCCGACCGCTCCTATGGCTACACCTTC
>TRBJ1-1|TRBV27|-|TRBD1
CASTPYRGGTEAFF
TGTGCCAGCACTCCCTACAGGGGAGGCACTGAAGCTTTCTTT
>TRBJ2-7|TRBV11-2|-|TRBD1
CASSLSQGAYEQYF
TGTGCCAGCAGCTTAAGCCAGGGGGCCTACGAGCAGTACTTC